The present T cell receptor (beta chain) was sequenced within a study of neurological immune-mediated disorders. In the study overall: Secondary progressive disease was present in 3, and relapsing-remitting disease in roughly 30, of the approximately 35 multiple sclerosis patients. Regarding the study as a whole: It was the repertoires of 18 of 34 multiple sclerosis patients that phylogenetic grouping placed in one related-CDR3 cluster, which is a possible signature. Patients with HTLV-1-associated myelopathy had the highest level of TCR clonal expansion, whereas patients with multiple sclerosis had the lowest level, falling beneath the level found in healthy controls.

The cDNA came from 5'RACE with 10-nucleotide random UMIs. TCRdb recomputed calls from the 5' RACE reads with MiXCR, one row per CDR3 protein. In the table there are 45,000 to 50,000 distinct CDR3 sequences, around 4% of which are singletons. Comments on this clonotype: As yet, its antigen is unknown.

This receptor was identified in a woman aged 55-69 years with multiple sclerosis. The specimen was PBMCs.

The chain's CDR3 is CSARVGGQTYNEQFF. DNA of the CDR3: TGCAGTGCTAGAGTTGGAGGCCAAACCTACAATGAGCAGTTCTTC. This chain uses TRBV20-1 with TRBJ2-1; TRBD2 is a possible D gene (5 bases). The V and J ends lost 1 base and 2 bases respectively, with 12 bases between them. The CDR3 sequence is 15 residues long. Germline assignment: CDR1 DFQATT and CDR2 SNEGSKA (reference sequence).